The 25 T cell receptor beta chains reported below all come from one sample, sequenced in a study of identical twins listed by TCRdb under 2016. The protocol used for the library was 5' RACE. The sequencer was an Illumina HiSeq 2000. The public sequencing data were trimmed at Q25 with fastp and processed into clonotypes with MiXCR by TCRdb, which kept only in-frame beta chains. For every CDR3 protein sequence, its rows merge into one entry that carries the most common genes and DNA. The sample table lists roughly 350,000 distinct CDR3 sequences, approximately 10% of them with a count of one. Of the sample, roughly 8.9% falls within the top ten clones. Sequenced: naive T cells sorted from blood. The cell subset or site label on this specimen signifies: cells isolated with a human naive T-cell isolation kit. These receptors were taken from a woman between 50 and 59 years old in good health.

This clonotype was found a few times. This sequence joins TRBV12-5 and TRBJ2-7; D not resolved. CDR1 is LGHNT, CDR2 FRNRAP, per germline. V gave up 2 bases and J gave up 2 bases, with 7 bases separating them. This CDR3 is built from 13 residues. DNA of the CDR3: TGTGCTAGTGGTTTGATGGCTGCCTACGAGCAGTACTTC. Protein sequence: CASGLMAAYEQYF.

The chain carries TRBV5-1 and TRBJ2-1; perhaps TRBD1 as D (5 bases). The CDR3 consists of 13 residues. Germline V lookup: CDR1 SGHRS, CDR2 YFSETQ. V dropped 6 bases and J dropped 9 bases, with 16 bases sitting between them. The CDR3 reads CASKITGFSEQFF. In DNA, the CDR3 is TGCGCCAGCAAAATAACAGGTTTCTCTGAGCAGTTCTTC. Using reference TRBV5-1 and TRBJ2-1 for the parts outside the CDR3, the full variable domain is KAGVTQTPRYLIKTRGQQVTLSCSPISGHRSVSWYQQTPGQGLQFLFEYFSETQRNKGNFPGRFSGRQFSNSRSEMNVSTLELGDSALYLCASKITGFSEQFFGPGTRLTVL.

This clonotype was observed a handful of times. V usage is TRBV5-1 and J usage is TRBJ1-1; D is unclear. This CDR3 region has 13 residues. Deletions cut 4 bases from V and 5 bases from J, with 12 bases between. Germline V CDR1 and CDR2: SGHRS, YFSETQ. The CDR3 is CASSPRPGTEAFF. As DNA, the CDR3 is TGCGCCAGCAGCCCAAGACCTGGGACTGAAGCTTTCTTT.

This clonotype occurred many times. The chain joins TRBV27 to TRBJ2-1, with 12 positions matching TRBD2. Germline V CDR1 and CDR2: MNHEY, SMNVEV (reference sequence). V was pared by 3 bases and J by 5 bases, with 5 bases of the junction left unmatched. The CDR3 extends over 16 amino acids. The CDR3 DNA follows: TGTGCCAGCAGTTTTCTGACTAGCGGGAGACACAATGAGCAGTTCTTC. Its protein product is CASSFLTSGRHNEQFF.

This clonotype occurred a few times. The chain joins TRBV5-1 to TRBJ2-2; D is undetermined. CDR1 and CDR2 from the germline V gene are SGHRS and YFSETQ. Trimming pared 0 bases from V and 7 bases from J, leaving 7 bases between. The CDR3 has 13 amino acids. The CDR3 protein is CASSLEGFGELFF. The CDR3 nucleotides are TGCGCCAGCAGCTTGGAAGGGTTCGGGGAGCTGTTTTTT.

The V gene is TRBV3-1, the J gene TRBJ2-2; 9 nucleotides line up with TRBD2. Germline-derived CDR1 and CDR2 are LGHDT and YNNKEL (reference sequence). The CDR3 runs to 17 residues. Trimming took 2 bases from V and 6 from J; bases not matched to a gene: 10. The CDR3 DNA reads as TGTGCCAGCAGCCAAAAGCAACTAGCGGGTTTCTCCGGGGAGCTGTTTTTT. Translating it yields CASSQKQLAGFSGELFF.

This clonotype was seen repeatedly, ten times or more. This sequence joins TRBV15 and TRBJ2-6, with D possibly matching TRBD2 (6 bases). The CDR3 runs to 15 residues. The germline V gene encodes CDR1 LNHNV and CDR2 YYDKDF (reference sequence). V dropped 2 bases and J dropped 2 bases, with 7 bases sitting between them. The DNA for the CDR3 is TGTGCCACCAGCAGATCGGGGGCTGGGGCCAACGTCCTGACTTTC. Amino acid sequence: CATSRSGAGANVLTF.

This clonotype was detected once. A read error may be the cause here, since a much bigger clone is one base away. The chain is built from TRBV20-1 and TRBJ2-7, with TRBD2 matching over 9 bases. The germline V gene has CDR1 DFQATT and CDR2 SNEGSKA (reference sequence). The CDR3 totals 15 residues. V lost 6 bases and J lost 5; bases outside the gene matches: 14. DNA for the CDR3: TGCAGTGCCTCCCCCGGGACTAGCAGCAGGAACGAGCAGTACTTC. It specifies CSASPGTSSRNEQYF.

This clonotype has a count of ten or more. The chain links TRBV25-1 to TRBJ2-2; maybe TRBD2 (5 bases). The germline CDR1 and CDR2 sequences are MGHDK and SYGVNS. With 5 bases removed from V and 1 base from J, the gap between germline ends came to 11 bases. The CDR3 runs 15 residues. The CDR3 loop is CASSREGVNTGELFF. In DNA form, the CDR3 reads TGTGCCAGCAGTCGAGAGGGCGTGAACACCGGGGAGCTGTTTTTT.

This clonotype was picked up a small number of times. The rearrangement links TRBV5-1 to TRBJ1-1; D is ambiguous. V was cut by 1 base and J by 8 bases, with 12 bases left in between. Germline-derived CDR1 and CDR2 are SGHRS and YFSETQ. This CDR3 region has 13 residues. The CDR3 bases are TGCGCCAGCAGCTTGTTACTTGAGGGAGAAGCTTTCTTT. Amino acid sequence: CASSLLLEGEAFF.

Concerning this clonotype itself: This may stem from a read error, because a much larger clone lies one nucleotide away. The DNA for the CDR3 is TGTGCCATCAGTGAGTACGGCGGGCTGGGCTACGAGCAGTACTTC. As protein: CAISEYGGLGYEQYF. This chain uses TRBV10-3 with TRBJ2-7; possible D gene TRBD2, 5 bases. The V end was cut by 1 base, the J end by 3 bases, with 13 bases between. CDR3 length: 15 residues. Germline assignment: CDR1 ENHRY and CDR2 SYGVKD.

This clonotype was counted between two and nine times. V and J are TRBV30 and TRBJ2-1; D is undetermined. Germline CDR1 is GTSNPN and CDR2 is SVGIG (reference sequence). This CDR3 region has 13 residues. The germline V and J ends were trimmed by 1 base and 4 bases, with 8 bases remaining between them. CDR3 DNA: TGTGCCTGGAGTGAGACTTATTACAATGAGCAGTTCTTC. Protein product: CAWSETYYNEQFF.

This clonotype was picked up a small number of times. The J gene is TRBJ2-7, the V gene TRBV14; TRBD2 matches 8 bases. V shed 2 bases and J 0 bases; nucleotides not matched to a gene: 3. CDR1 and CDR2 from the germline V gene are SGHDN and FVKESK. The CDR3 is 15 amino acids. The CDR3 nucleotides are TGTGCCAGCAGCCAAACGACTAGCGTCTCCTACGAGCAGTACGTC. Its protein is CASSQTTSVSYEQYV.

This clonotype has more than one count but fewer than ten. The chain is built from TRBV9 and TRBJ2-2, with 10 positions matching TRBD1. The ends lost 4 bases at V and 4 bases at J; junction bases unmatched: 7. Per the germline V gene, CDR1 is SGDLS and CDR2 is YYNGEE. The CDR3 length is 16 residues. As DNA, the CDR3 is TGTGCCAGCAGCACTGACAGGGGGCGAGTCACCGGGGAGCTGTTTTTT. Protein sequence: CASSTDRGRVTGELFF.

V is TRBV6-2 or TRBV6-3 and J is TRBJ2-6; TRBD1 is a possible D gene (6 bases). The CDR3 loop spans 18 amino acids. CDR1 is MNHEY and CDR2 is SVGEGT in the germline V gene. The V end was cut by 2 bases, the J end by 1 base, with 15 bases between. This chain's CDR3 is CASSYTGLTNSGANVLTF. In nucleotides, the CDR3 is TGTGCCAGCAGTTACACAGGGCTAACCAATTCTGGGGCCAACGTCCTGACTTTC.

This clonotype was detected ten times or more. The V gene is TRBV12-3 or TRBV12-4, the J gene TRBJ2-1; D call uncertain. The CDR3 extends over 16 amino acids. V shed 2 bases and J shed 5 bases, with 16 bases lying between them. CDR3 protein: CASSLHSLGYNNEQFF. In DNA, the CDR3 is TGTGCCAGCAGTTTACATTCCCTAGGGTACAACAATGAGCAGTTCTTC.

The chain recombines TRBV4-1 with TRBJ1-6; no clear D gene. The ends were cut back, 2 bases at V and 2 bases at J, with 1 base in the middle. This CDR3 has 13 amino acids. Looked up from germline, CDR1 is MGHRA and CDR2 is YSYEKL. DNA for the CDR3: TGCGCCAGCAGCCAACCCTATAATTCACCCCTCCACTTT. Translated: CASSQPYNSPLHF.

This clonotype has a handful of counts. The rearrangement links TRBV5-1 to TRBJ2-1, with TRBD2 matching 8 bases. V trimming: 0 bases; J trimming: 2 bases; junction bases outside the gene matches: 13. The germline V gene encodes CDR1 SGHRS and CDR2 YFSETQ. The CDR3 is 19 residues long. The CDR3 region is CASSLVSREVNWAYNEQFF. The CDR3 DNA reads as TGCGCCAGCAGCTTGGTCTCGCGGGAGGTCAATTGGGCCTACAATGAGCAGTTCTTC. Based on the CDR3 plus reference TRBV5-1 and TRBJ2-1, the full variable domain is KAGVTQTPRYLIKTRGQQVTLSCSPISGHRSVSWYQQTPGQGLQFLFEYFSETQRNKGNFPGRFSGRQFSNSRSEMNVSTLELGDSALYLCASSLVSREVNWAYNEQFFGPGTRLTVL.

There are a few counts of this clonotype. The chain uses TRBV5-1 and TRBJ2-7; a possible D gene is TRBD1 (6 bases). The germline V gene has CDR1 SGHRS and CDR2 YFSETQ. Trimming cost V 5 bases and J 5 bases, with 20 bases left between them. The CDR3 covers 15 residues. The CDR3 DNA follows: TGCGCCAGCAGAGAAGGGTCAGGGGATAGAGACGAGCAGTACGTC. It is translated as CASREGSGDRDEQYV.

This clonotype was counted between two and nine times. This rearrangement joins TRBV5-5 to TRBJ2-2; D remains unclear. Trimming removed 4 bases from V and 6 bases from J, with 10 bases in between. The CDR3 totals 13 residues. From germline, CDR1 is SGHKS and CDR2 YYEKEE (reference sequence). CDR3 DNA: TGTGCCAGCAGCCCGTGGTCTCCCGGGGAGCTGTTTTTT. Amino acid sequence: CASSPWSPGELFF.

This clonotype was seen more than once but under ten times. The rearrangement uses TRBV11-1 and TRBJ2-3; 10 bases are a match to TRBD2. V shed 2 bases and J 2 bases; nucleotides not matched to a gene: 4. The germline V gene has CDR1 SGHAT and CDR2 FQDESV (reference sequence). CDR3 length: 16 amino acids. The DNA of the CDR3 is TGTGCCAGCAGCTTATCGCTAGCGGGAGACACAGATACGCAGTATTTT. It is translated as CASSLSLAGDTDTQYF. Full variable domain (rest looked up from reference TRBV11-1 and TRBJ2-3): EAEVAQSPRYKITEKSQAVAFWCDPISGHATLYWYRQILGQGPELLVQFQDESVVDDSQLPKDRFSAERLKGVDSTLKIQPAELGDSAMYLCASSLSLAGDTDTQYFGPGTRLTVL.

This clonotype was seen once. This chain uses TRBV4-1 with TRBJ1-1; possibly TRBD1 for D (5 bases). Trimming shortened V by 4 bases and J by 0 bases, and 12 bases separated the two germline ends. The CDR3 is 15 residues long. Germline V gives CDR1 MGHRA, CDR2 YSYEKL. As DNA, the CDR3 is TGCGCCAGCAGCCCCGGGGGGACCATGAACACTGAAGCTTTCTTT. Protein: CASSPGGTMNTEAFF.

This clonotype appeared many times. The rearrangement uses TRBV12-3 or TRBV12-4 and TRBJ1-2, with no clear D. Trimming stripped 7 bases from V and 0 bases from J, with 21 bases between. The CDR3 sequence is 17 residues long. This CDR3 is CASTSNGQVPTNYGYTF. In nucleotides, the CDR3 is TGTGCCAGCACTAGTAACGGGCAGGTCCCCACTAACTATGGCTACACCTTC.

There are a few counts of this clonotype. The V call is TRBV30, the J call TRBJ2-1; no clear D. CDR3 size: 11 residues. V gave up 0 bases and J gave up 9 bases, with 6 bases separating them. Germline assignment: CDR1 GTSNPN and CDR2 SVGIG (reference sequence). Here the CDR3 reads CAWSVLPEQFF. In DNA, the CDR3 is TGTGCCTGGAGTGTACTACCTGAGCAGTTCTTC.

The J gene is TRBJ2-1, the V gene TRBV4-1; 8 bases are a match to TRBD2. V shed 1 base and J 5 bases; nucleotides not matched to a gene: 7. The CDR3 extends over 16 amino acids. Germline loops: CDR1 MGHRA, CDR2 YSYEKL. The CDR3 DNA sequence: TGCGCCAGCAGCCAAGGAAAGGCGGGAGGCCACAATGAGCAGTTCTTC. Residues: CASSQGKAGGHNEQFF.